The 9 T cell receptor beta chains listed next were all sequenced from one sample in a study of human T cells and chemical hapten exposure. Time point of the sample: patch test 1, 2 weeks after DPC sensitization. Indicated treatment: therapeutic diphenylcyclopropenone sensitization with weekly scalp DPC. Via MiXCR, TCRdb re-called the RACE reads, giving one row per CDR3 protein. The sample contains roughly 180,000 distinct CDR3 sequences, 14% of which appear only once. Sequenced here: whole blood, sampled in connection with sensitization to the hapten diphenylcyclopropenone (DPC). These receptors were obtained from a woman in her thirties with alopecia areata. Some clones in this sample may be carry-over from other donors' samples.

This chain joins TRBV20-1 and TRBJ1-1, with D possibly matching TRBD1 (5 bases). V was pared by 1 base and J by 1 base, with 7 bases between. Germline assignment: CDR1 DFQATT and CDR2 SNEGSKA (reference sequence). This CDR3 comprises 13 residues. The CDR3 here is CSARVRENTEAFF. The CDR3 bases are TGCAGTGCTAGAGTCAGGGAGAACACTGAAGCTTTCTTT.

This clonotype appeared a few times. The chain couples TRBV28 to TRBJ2-7; D remains unclear. Germline lookup yields CDR1 MDHEN and CDR2 SYDVKM. This CDR3 spans 14 amino acids. Trimming took 8 bases from V and 7 from J, leaving 21 bases between them. The CDR3 DNA reads TGTGCCAGCCTACCTGGTGGATTAACGTGGGAGCAGTACTTC. This translates into CASLPGGLTWEQYF.

This clonotype was detected only a few times. This chain joins TRBV7-2 and TRBJ1-1; D unclear. This CDR3 has 13 amino acids. The ends were cut back, 4 bases at V and 1 base at J, with 7 bases in the middle. In germline, CDR1 is SGHTA, CDR2 FQGNSA. Here the CDR3 DNA reads TGTGCCAGCAGCTCACAAACGAACACTGAAGCTTTCTTT. Residues: CASSSQTNTEAFF.

This clonotype turned up a few times. The CDR3 reads CASSLVGGGYEQYF. The CDR3 region has the DNA TGTGCCAGCAGTTTGGTCGGAGGGGGCTACGAGCAGTACTTC. The chain combines TRBV27 with TRBJ2-7; D is perhaps TRBD1 or TRBD2 (6 bases each). The CDR3 length is 14 residues. Looked up from germline, CDR1 is MNHEY and CDR2 is SMNVEV (reference sequence). V gave up 3 bases and J gave up 3 bases, with 12 bases separating them.

In this sample, this clonotype turned up a few times. V usage is TRBV11-3 and J usage is TRBJ2-3; D might be TRBD1 or TRBD2, each matching 5 bases. The CDR3 is 15 residues long. The germline CDR1 and CDR2 sequences are SGHNT and YENEEA. V lost 5 bases to trimming and J lost 6 bases, with 18 bases between them. The CDR3 DNA reads as TGTGCCAGCAGCCCGGGGCGGCGGCTTGTGGATACGCAGTATTTT. Protein sequence: CASSPGRRLVDTQYF.

The rearrangement links TRBV7-2 to TRBJ2-3, with D unresolved. The CDR3 has 16 amino acids. Between the trimmed V and J ends, which lost 5 bases and 3 bases, there was a span of 18 bases. Looked up from germline, CDR1 is SGHTA and CDR2 is FQGNSA. The chain's CDR3 is CASSPRARRITDTQYF. The DNA of the CDR3 is TGTGCCAGCAGCCCACGGGCTAGACGTATTACAGATACGCAGTATTTT.

This clonotype was counted between two and nine times. This sequence joins TRBV5-1 and TRBJ2-1; 9 bases are a match to TRBD2. The V segment lost 8 bases and the J segment 3 bases; nucleotides outside the gene matches: 3. Germline-derived CDR1 and CDR2 are SGHRS and YFSETQ. The CDR3 contains 13 residues. In DNA form, the CDR3 reads TGCGCCAGTAGCGGGGGCCTCTACAATGAGCAGTTCTTC. Protein sequence: CASSGGLYNEQFF.

V and J are TRBV20-1 and TRBJ1-4; tentative D call: TRBD1 (6 bases). The CDR3 runs 14 residues. Between the trimmed V and J ends, which lost 0 bases and 14 bases, there was a span of 19 bases. CDR1 is DFQATT and CDR2 is SNEGSKA in the germline V gene (reference sequence). As DNA, the CDR3 is TGCAGTGCTAGAGAAACAGGGTCTCCGGGCAAGCTGTTTTTT. This translates into CSARETGSPGKLFF.

This rearrangement joins TRBV7-2 to TRBJ1-3, with D perhaps matching TRBD1 (5 bases). Germline values: CDR1 SGHTA, CDR2 FQGNSA. The CDR3 length is 15 residues. The ends were cut back, 5 bases at V and 2 bases at J, with 13 bases in the middle. The CDR3 nucleotides read TGTGCCAGCAGCATATCAGGGTACACTGGAAACACCATATATTTT. Protein sequence: CASSISGYTGNTIYF.